This entry lists 32 T cell receptor beta chains sequenced from one sample in a study of spatial heterogeneity in lung cancer. Each CDR3 protein is one row after TCRdb ran MiXCR on the 5' RACE reads. The sample gives under 30,000 distinct CDR3 sequences, under 4% of which show up once; about 28% is in the top ten. Time point noted: sample taken at primary tumor resection. Material for sequencing was whole RNA from tumor, nontumor lung or frozen PBMC, left unsorted. Specimen: PBMCs, collected at surgery. The receptors derive from a female donor with early-stage non-small cell lung cancer.

This clonotype has ten or more counts. This chain uses TRBV24-1 with TRBJ2-2, with TRBD1 identical over 9 bases. The CDR3 contains 15 residues. Germline V lookup: CDR1 KGHDR, CDR2 SFDVKD. V was pared by 7 bases and J by 6 bases, with 8 bases of the junction left unmatched. CDR3 coding DNA: TGTGCCACCAGCGCCACCGGGACAGGGCCCGGGGAGCTGTTTTTT. Its translation: CATSATGTGPGELFF.

This clonotype has ten or more counts. V is TRBV5-5 and J is TRBJ2-7; the match to TRBD1 covers 7 bases. Germline CDR1 is SGHKS and CDR2 is YYEKEE (reference sequence). The J segment lost 0 bases and the V segment lost 4 bases, leaving 7 bases of the junction unmatched. This CDR3 is built from 15 residues. CDR3 in DNA: TGTGCCAGCAGCCACGACAGGGCCGTCTCCTACGAGCAGTACTTC. It is translated as CASSHDRAVSYEQYF.

This clonotype appeared many times. The chain links TRBV20-1 to TRBJ2-7, with 7 positions matching TRBD1. Trimming cost V 0 bases and J 3 bases; bases outside gene matches: 5. CDR3 length: 14 amino acids. Germline CDR1 reads DFQATT; CDR2 reads SNEGSKA (reference sequence). The chain's CDR3 is CSARDGTVVYEQYF. The CDR3 bases are TGCAGTGCTAGAGACGGGACAGTCGTCTACGAGCAGTACTTC.

In its sample, this clonotype is medium-sized. The rearrangement links TRBV28 to TRBJ2-4; 7 bases agree with TRBD2. V lost 2 bases and J lost 0; bases outside the gene matches: 10. The CDR3 extends over 18 amino acids. Looked up from germline, CDR1 is MDHEN and CDR2 is SYDVKM. CDR3 in DNA: TGTGCCAGCAGTTTAGGGGCTAGCGGAGCGTTAGCCAAAAACATTCAGTACTTC. This encodes CASSLGASGALAKNIQYF.

This clonotype was observed a few times. CDR3 DNA: TGTGCCGCCAGGACTAGCGCCCGCAATGAGCAGTTCTTC. The encoded protein is CAARTSARNEQFF. The gene calls are TRBV19 and TRBJ2-1, with 9 bases identical to TRBD2. The CDR3 contains 13 residues. The germline V gene has CDR1 LNHDA and CDR2 SQIVND (reference sequence). The V and J ends lost 11 bases and 6 bases, in that order; junction bases with no gene match: 8.

V usage is TRBV5-6 and J usage is TRBJ1-1, with TRBD1 identical over 8 bases. The junction had 4 bases not matched to a gene; V was cut back by 3 bases and J by 6 bases. Per germline, CDR1 SGHDT and CDR2 YYEEEE. This CDR3 region has 13 residues. The CDR3 sequence: CASSWYRGSEAFF. CDR3 nucleotides: TGTGCCAGCAGCTGGTACAGGGGGTCTGAAGCTTTCTTT.

In this sample, this clonotype turned up many times. V and J are TRBV27 and TRBJ2-1; D remains unclear. Trimming removed 2 bases at V and 3 bases at J, with 11 bases between. This CDR3 has 15 residues. Germline assignment: CDR1 MNHEY and CDR2 SMNVEV (reference sequence). For the CDR3, the DNA is TGTGCCAGCAGTTTAAGAAGGGTTGACTACAATGAGCAGTTCTTC. This codes for CASSLRRVDYNEQFF.

The chain links TRBV27 to TRBJ2-3; D not resolved. The CDR3 runs 16 residues. The germline gives CDR1 MNHEY, CDR2 SMNVEV (reference sequence). Between the trimmed V and J ends, which lost 6 bases and 2 bases, there was a span of 18 bases. The CDR3 DNA reads as TGTGCCAGCAGCAGACAAACGTTCCCTGCCACAGATACGCAGTATTTT. Amino acid sequence: CASSRQTFPATDTQYF.

In its sample, this clonotype ranks as medium-sized. The chain links TRBV20-1 to TRBJ2-7, with D possibly matching TRBD1 (6 bases). CDR1 is DFQATT and CDR2 is SNEGSKA in the germline V gene (reference sequence). The CDR3 spans 14 residues. Trimming removed 0 bases at V and 5 bases at J, with 14 bases between. CDR3 sequence: CSARDPRTEHEQYF. CDR3 bases: TGCAGTGCTAGAGATCCACGGACAGAACACGAGCAGTACTTC.

This clonotype was seen many times. This rearrangement joins TRBV5-1 to TRBJ2-5, with TRBD2 identical over 8 bases. The J segment lost 1 base and the V segment lost 4 bases, leaving 9 bases of the junction unmatched. The germline CDR1 and CDR2 sequences are SGHRS and YFSETQ. The CDR3 extends over 16 amino acids. The DNA of the CDR3 is TGCGCCAGCAGCCCACTCCTCGGGGGGGGCCAAGAGACCCAGTACTTC. It codes for CASSPLLGGGQETQYF.

This clonotype showed up many times. The chain's CDR3 is CASSEGGLADEQFF. The DNA for the CDR3 is TGTGCCAGCAGCGAGGGGGGGCTGGCTGATGAGCAGTTCTTC. The chain employs TRBV9 and TRBJ2-1; tentatively, D is TRBD2 (7 bases). Germline V gene data show CDR1 as SGDLS and CDR2 as YYNGEE. V lost 3 bases and J lost 8, with 15 bases in between. This CDR3 region has 14 residues.

This clonotype was detected ten times or more. The chain couples TRBV19 to TRBJ2-1; D gene uncertain. The CDR3 is 14 amino acids. CDR1 and CDR2 from the germline V gene are LNHDA and SQIVND (reference sequence). V dropped 5 bases and J dropped 1 base, with 9 bases sitting between them. CDR3 nucleotide sequence: TGTGCCAGTAGTTATAGGGTTTCCTACAATGAGCAGTTCTTC. It is translated as CASSYRVSYNEQFF.

This clonotype has at least ten counts. This chain joins TRBV11-1 and TRBJ2-1; 11 positions match TRBD2. The CDR3 covers 12 residues. The J segment lost 12 bases and the V segment lost 5 bases, leaving 3 bases of the junction unmatched. Germline assignment: CDR1 SGHAT and CDR2 FQDESV (reference sequence). In DNA, the CDR3 is TGTGCCAGCAGCCCGGGGACTAGCGGGCAGTTCTTC. Its protein product is CASSPGTSGQFF.

This clonotype has at least ten counts. The chain combines TRBV7-3 with TRBJ2-2; 8 bases match TRBD2. Germline values: CDR1 SGHTA, CDR2 FQGTGA. The CDR3 spans 18 residues. The J segment lost 5 bases and the V segment lost 1 base, leaving 12 bases of the junction unmatched. CDR3: CASSLIISASGRTGELFF. The CDR3 DNA reads as TGTGCCAGCAGCTTAATAATTTCAGCTAGCGGGCGAACCGGGGAGCTGTTTTTT.

This clonotype has at least ten counts. The V call is TRBV5-1, the J call TRBJ2-3, with unresolved D. The ends were cut back, 3 bases at V and 1 base at J, with 6 bases in the middle. The germline V gene encodes CDR1 SGHRS and CDR2 YFSETQ. The CDR3 consists of 13 residues. The CDR3 DNA is TGCGCCAGCAGCTCCCCCGGCACAGATACGCAGTATTTT. Its protein is CASSSPGTDTQYF.

This clonotype was recorded many times. The CDR3 protein is CTARASGNNEQFF. Written as DNA, the CDR3 is TGCACAGCCCGGGCTAGCGGGAACAATGAGCAGTTCTTC. J is TRBJ2-1 and V is TRBV20-1; 9 bases map to TRBD2. Germline CDR1 and CDR2: DFQATT and SNEGSKA (reference sequence). CDR3 size: 13 residues.

Worth noting for this clonotype: A read error is possible here, since a much larger clone lies one base away. The chain joins TRBV6-5 to TRBJ2-1; D ambiguous. Germline CDR1 and CDR2: MNHEY and SVGAGI. V was shortened by 8 bases and J by 9 bases, with 11 bases between the two germline ends. This CDR3 is built from 11 residues. This chain's CDR3 is CASRATGEQFF. The CDR3 DNA follows: TGTGCCAGCCGGGCCACGGGTGAGCAGTTCTTC.

Many counts were recorded for this clonotype. The rearrangement joins TRBV20-1 to TRBJ2-3; 14 bases agree with TRBD2. The germline gives CDR1 DFQATT, CDR2 SNEGSKA (reference sequence). The V segment lost 5 bases and the J segment 6 bases; nucleotides outside the gene matches: 4. CDR3 length: 14 residues. In nucleotides, the CDR3 is TGCAGTGCTCGGGGACTAGCGGGAGTTGATACGCAGTATTTT. Encoded protein: CSARGLAGVDTQYF.

There are many counts of this clonotype. The V gene is TRBV4-2, the J gene TRBJ2-1, with TRBD2 matching over 8 bases. Per germline, CDR1 LGHNA and CDR2 YNFKEQ. The CDR3 covers 17 residues. Trimming took 3 bases from V and 5 from J; bases not matched to a gene: 12. CDR3 amino acids: CASSQVLLGLANNEQFF. CDR3 sequence (DNA): TGTGCCAGCAGCCAGGTCCTTCTCGGACTAGCCAACAATGAGCAGTTCTTC.

This clonotype was observed at least ten times. The V and J genes are TRBV20-1 and TRBJ2-7; perhaps TRBD1 as D (6 bases). The germline V and J ends were trimmed by 6 bases and 0 bases, with 18 bases remaining between them. There are 15 residues in the CDR3. Germline-derived CDR1 and CDR2 are DFQATT and SNEGSKA (reference sequence). The CDR3 region has the DNA TGCAGTGCGCCAGGACAGATTACAAGCTCCTACGAGCAGTACTTC. This codes for CSAPGQITSSYEQYF.

The chain combines TRBV6-6 with TRBJ1-5, with 10 bases identical to TRBD1. This CDR3 comprises 16 residues. Germline values: CDR1 MNHNY, CDR2 SVGAGI (reference sequence). J was trimmed by 0 bases and V by 6 bases; bases with no gene match: 5. CDR3 sequence reads: CASSGQGDYSNQPQHF. CDR3 sequence (DNA): TGTGCCAGCAGCGGACAGGGGGACTATAGCAATCAGCCCCAGCATTTT.

The chain links TRBV28 to TRBJ2-7, with 12 bases matching TRBD2. Germline V gene sequence: CDR1 MDHEN, CDR2 SYDVKM. V was clipped by 6 bases and J by 5 bases; unmatched bases: 14. The CDR3 is 17 amino acids. CDR3 bases: TGTGCCAGCAGCCCCCGAACTAGCGGGAGGTATGGCGACGAGCAGTACTTC. This encodes CASSPRTSGRYGDEQYF.

The J gene is TRBJ2-1, the V gene TRBV11-2; D remains unclear. This CDR3 comprises 15 residues. The germline V gene has CDR1 SGHAT and CDR2 FQNNGV. Between the trimmed V and J ends, which lost 5 bases and 3 bases, there was a span of 14 bases. The CDR3 region is CASSRIQDFYNEQFF. In DNA form, the CDR3 reads TGTGCCAGCAGCCGAATTCAGGATTTCTACAATGAGCAGTTCTTC.

At least ten counts were recorded for this clonotype. The rearrangement uses TRBV7-9 and TRBJ1-6, with D perhaps matching TRBD1 (5 bases). The CDR3 covers 14 residues. CDR1 and CDR2 from the germline V gene are SEHNR and FQNEAQ (reference sequence). Trimming pared 3 bases from V and 9 bases from J, leaving 12 bases between. Here the CDR3 reads CASSLTAKGSPLHF. The CDR3 nucleotides are TGTGCCAGCAGCTTGACAGCTAAAGGTTCACCCCTCCACTTT. Drawing the rest from reference TRBV7-9 and TRBJ1-6, the complete variable domain is DTGVSQNPRHKITKRGQNVTFRCDPISEHNRLYWYRQTLGQGPEFLTYFQNEAQLEKSRLLSDRFSAERPKGSFSTLEIQRTEQGDSAMYLCASSLTAKGSPLHFGNGTRLTVT.

This clonotype has a handful of counts. This chain connects TRBV12-3 or TRBV12-4 to TRBJ1-1; D gene uncertain. CDR3 size: 14 residues. Deletions cut 5 bases from V and 5 bases from J, with 15 bases between. The CDR3 reads CASSPLDGRTEAFF. CDR3 DNA sequence: TGTGCCAGCAGTCCACTCGACGGTAGGACTGAAGCTTTCTTT.

The table lists this clonotype with many counts. The genes are TRBV27 and TRBJ1-5; maybe TRBD1 (5 bases). The CDR3 extends over 14 amino acids. Germline V gene sequence: CDR1 MNHEY, CDR2 SMNVEV (reference sequence). V was clipped by 3 bases and J by 2 bases, with 8 bases between them. The CDR3 DNA sequence: TGTGCCAGCAGTTTGGGAGGGGGCAATCAGCCCCAGCATTTT. This encodes CASSLGGGNQPQHF.

In this sample, this clonotype turned up many times. The V call is TRBV30, the J call TRBJ2-1; the D gene is possibly TRBD2 (6 bases). CDR1 is GTSNPN, CDR2 SVGIG, per germline (reference sequence). V dropped 2 bases and J dropped 4 bases, with 9 bases sitting between them. This CDR3 contains 13 residues. CDR3: CAWSSGVYNEQFF. In DNA, the CDR3 is TGTGCCTGGAGTTCGGGAGTGTACAATGAGCAGTTCTTC.

This clonotype was picked up many times. The rearrangement links TRBV14 to TRBJ2-5, with 9 bases that match TRBD2. Germline V gene sequence: CDR1 SGHDN, CDR2 FVKESK. Unmatched junction bases numbered 4, after V lost 3 bases and J lost 2 bases. The CDR3 covers 15 residues. The CDR3, as DNA: TGTGCCAGCAGCCACCTAGCGGGGCTACAAGAGACCCAGTACTTC. Its protein is CASSHLAGLQETQYF.

This clonotype occurred many times. The rearrangement uses TRBV30 and TRBJ2-2, with D perhaps TRBD1 (5 bases). Germline assignment: CDR1 GTSNPN and CDR2 SVGIG (reference sequence). The CDR3 loop spans 16 amino acids. Trimming shortened V by 0 bases and J by 1 base, and 12 bases separated the two germline ends. This chain's CDR3 is CAWSVGWQGNTGELFF. CDR3 DNA sequence: TGTGCCTGGAGTGTAGGGTGGCAGGGGAACACCGGGGAGCTGTTTTTT.

This clonotype showed up many times. The chain links TRBV2 to TRBJ2-7; maybe TRBD1 (5 bases). V gave up 5 bases and J gave up 3 bases, with 14 bases separating them. The germline gives CDR1 SNHLY, CDR2 FYNNEI. The CDR3 has 14 amino acids. In DNA, the CDR3 is TGTGCCAGCAGTCCCAGGGAACCCATCTACGAGCAGTACTTC. Translation gives CASSPREPIYEQYF.

This clonotype was counted ten times or more. The chain employs TRBV11-1 and TRBJ2-6; tentatively, D is TRBD1 (6 bases). V shed 5 bases and J shed 3 bases, with 20 bases lying between them. The CDR3 spans 18 residues. CDR1 and CDR2 (germline): SGHAT, FQDESV (reference sequence). The CDR3 is CASSQGQGLLVGANVLTF. CDR3 coding DNA: TGTGCCAGCAGCCAGGGGCAGGGGCTCCTCGTTGGGGCCAACGTCCTGACTTTC. The full variable domain, with the rest looked up from reference TRBV11-1 and TRBJ2-6, is EAEVAQSPRYKITEKSQAVAFWCDPISGHATLYWYRQILGQGPELLVQFQDESVVDDSQLPKDRFSAERLKGVDSTLKIQPAELGDSAMYLCASSQGQGLLVGANVLTFGAGSRLTVL.

This clonotype was observed at least ten times. Here the CDR3 DNA reads TGTGCCAGCAGAGGTCCAGGGGATACGCAGTATTTT. Protein sequence: CASRGPGDTQYF. The rearrangement uses TRBV6-5 and TRBJ2-3, with a tentative D call TRBD1 (5 bases). The V and J ends lost 6 bases and 6 bases respectively, with 10 bases between them. CDR1 and CDR2 from the germline V gene are MNHEY and SVGAGI. This CDR3 is 12 amino acids long.